One and the same sample provided the 16 T cell receptor beta chains below, sequenced in a study of cytomegalovirus exposure and HLA in healthy donors. Primers for the PCR totalled 60 Vbeta and 13 Jbeta. Clones were sequenced by immunoSEQ multiplex PCR, and TCRdb holds only the in-frame ones, with some missing. The table lists 90,000 to 100,000 clones, approximately 70% of them singletons. The sample was PBMCs. These receptors originate from a middle-aged man in good health and CMV-seronegative.

This clone was recorded once. The rearrangement joins TRBV19 to TRBJ1-1; 11 nucleotides match TRBD1. The CDR3 sequence is 14 residues long. The V segment lost 4 bases and the J segment 5 bases; nucleotides outside the gene matches: 3. Per the germline V gene, CDR1 is LNHDA and CDR2 is SQIVND (reference sequence). CDR3: CASSRDRGRTEAFF. The CDR3 bases are TGTGCCAGTAGTAGGGACAGGGGGAGAACTGAAGCTTTCTTT.

To note about this clone: Additional DNA sequences in this sample encode the identical CDR3. V is TRBV2 and J is TRBJ1-6, with a weak D call TRBD1 (6 bases). Germline CDR1 and CDR2: SNHLY and FYNNEI. Trimming stripped 8 bases from V and 3 bases from J, with 23 bases between. The CDR3 contains 18 residues. CDR3 sequence: CASCVRPGETNYNSPLHF. CDR3 DNA: TGTGCCAGCTGCGTGAGGCCAGGGGAGACGAACTATAATTCACCCCTCCACTTT.

V gene TRBV7-2 combines with J gene TRBJ2-1; 12 bases agree with TRBD2. Losses at the gene ends were 5 bases for V and 6 bases for J; bases not matched to a gene: 5. CDR1 SGHTA and CDR2 FQGNSA come from the germline V gene. This CDR3 is built from 15 residues. The DNA of the CDR3 is TGTGCCAGCAGCCAACTAGCGGGGGGCGTCAATGAGCAGTTCTTC. This sequence encodes CASSQLAGGVNEQFF.

The chain recombines TRBV11-3 with TRBJ2-2; 7 bases map to TRBD2. Germline trimming cut 1 base from V and 3 bases from J; bases unmatched to any gene: 11. The CDR3 totals 18 residues. Looked up from germline, CDR1 is SGHNT and CDR2 is YENEEA. CDR3 in amino acids: CASSLAVLGTTDTGELFF. Written as DNA, the CDR3 is TGTGCCAGCAGCTTAGCGGTTCTAGGGACTACCGACACCGGGGAGCTGTTTTTT.

This clone was seen a handful of times. V usage is TRBV6-6 and J usage is TRBJ2-5, with D possibly TRBD2 on 5 matching bases. The V gene lost 2 bases and the J gene lost 5 bases, with 12 bases spanning the gap. In germline, CDR1 is MNHNY, CDR2 SVGAGI (reference sequence). There are 14 residues in the CDR3. The CDR3 is CASSYEPGTETQYF. CDR3 DNA: TGTGCCAGCAGTTACGAACCGGGAACTGAGACCCAGTACTTC.

This clone has more than one count but fewer than ten. The chain is built from TRBV18 and TRBJ2-6, with a possible D match to TRBD1 (6 bases). V lost 3 bases to trimming and J lost 0 bases, with 9 bases between them. The CDR3 loop spans 16 amino acids. CDR1 and CDR2 from the germline V gene are KGHSH and LQKENI. The CDR3 is CASSPQGLSGANVLTF. In DNA, the CDR3 is TGTGCCAGCTCACCCCAGGGGCTCTCTGGGGCCAACGTCCTGACTTTC.

The CDR3, as DNA: TGCGCCAGCGCCCGAGGGACAGGGTGGTACTACACCTTC. Translation gives CASARGTGWYYTF. The chain recombines TRBV10-2 with TRBJ1-2; 9 nucleotides line up with TRBD1. V was clipped by 8 bases and J by 10 bases; unmatched bases: 11. Germline V gives CDR1 WSHSY, CDR2 SAAADI. The CDR3 totals 13 residues.

V and J are TRBV28 and TRBJ2-1, with TRBD2 identical over 13 bases. The CDR3 has 15 residues. V was pared by 5 bases and J by 12 bases, with 10 bases of the junction left unmatched. In germline, CDR1 is MDHEN, CDR2 SYDVKM. CDR3 sequence: CASSVTSGRAEGQFF. In DNA, the CDR3 is TGTGCCAGCAGTGTCACTAGCGGGAGGGCCGAGGGGCAGTTCTTC.

This clone has a single count. This chain uses TRBV15 with TRBJ2-7; TRBD1 might be the D (5 bases). This CDR3 contains 14 residues. Looked up from germline, CDR1 is LNHNV and CDR2 is YYDKDF (reference sequence). With 0 bases removed from V and 6 bases from J, the gap between germline ends came to 12 bases. As DNA, the CDR3 is TGTGCCACCAGCAGAGATGGGTGGGGCGGCGAGCAGTACTTC. It encodes CATSRDGWGGEQYF.

The chain uses TRBV11-2 and TRBJ2-7, with 7 bases that match TRBD1. With V trimmed by 5 bases and J by 0 bases, 7 bases remained unmatched. The V gene's germline CDR1 is SGHAT and CDR2 FQNNGV. The CDR3 runs to 15 residues. This CDR3 is CASSRDSLSSYEQYF. CDR3 bases: TGTGCCAGCAGCCGGGACAGCCTAAGCTCCTACGAGCAGTACTTC.

This chain connects TRBV6-5 to TRBJ1-1, with 7 bases that match TRBD1. Germline CDR1 and CDR2: MNHEY and SVGAGI. Losses at the gene ends were 3 bases for V and 7 bases for J; bases not matched to a gene: 5. This CDR3 has 13 amino acids. The CDR3 bases are TGTGCCAGCAGTTATACAGGGGAGAATGAAGCTTTCTTT. The encoded protein is CASSYTGENEAFF.

This clone was detected only once. The chain is built from TRBV6-6 and TRBJ1-1; 7 bases agree with TRBD1. The CDR3 contains 14 residues. Trimming cost V 7 bases and J 4 bases; bases outside gene matches: 9. Germline CDR1 is MNHNY and CDR2 is SVGAGI (reference sequence). In nucleotides, the CDR3 is TGTGCCAGCATACAACAGGGGTGGGGCACTGAAGCTTTCTTT. It specifies CASIQQGWGTEAFF.

V and J are TRBV4-1 and TRBJ2-2; 10 positions agree with TRBD1. The CDR3 sequence is 18 residues long. In germline, CDR1 is MGHRA, CDR2 YSYEKL. V gave up 2 bases and J gave up 4 bases; unmatched junction bases: 10. Here the CDR3 DNA reads TGCGCCAGCAGCCAACGTTCCGGGACAGGGGTAGGCACCGGGGAGCTGTTTTTT. Residues: CASSQRSGTGVGTGELFF.

In DNA form, the CDR3 reads TGTGCCAGCAGCCAGTCGCTTCCCCTCACAGATACGCAGTATTTT. Residues: CASSQSLPLTDTQYF. The gene calls are TRBV7-2 and TRBJ2-3; D is unclear. V was clipped by 5 bases and J by 2 bases, with 14 bases between them. This CDR3 spans 15 amino acids. Germline assignment: CDR1 SGHTA and CDR2 FQGNSA.

V gene TRBV30 combines with J gene TRBJ2-7, with D possibly being TRBD1 (6 bases). Germline V lookup: CDR1 GTSNPN, CDR2 SVGIG (reference sequence). The CDR3 length is 16 residues. Trimming took 0 bases from V and 0 from J, leaving 15 bases between them. CDR3 nucleotides: TGTGCCTGGAGTGTAAAGGCAGGGGTTAGCTCCTACGAGCAGTACTTC. This encodes CAWSVKAGVSSYEQYF.

This clone was counted once. This chain links TRBV5-8 with TRBJ1-2; D is ambiguous. CDR3 length: 16 residues. The germline V and J ends were trimmed by 3 bases and 2 bases, with 17 bases remaining between them. Germline V gene data show CDR1 as SGHTS and CDR2 as YDEGEE. CDR3 sequence reads: CASSSWTSAGNYGYTF. The CDR3 DNA is TGTGCCAGCAGCTCGTGGACTAGCGCAGGAAACTATGGCTACACCTTC.